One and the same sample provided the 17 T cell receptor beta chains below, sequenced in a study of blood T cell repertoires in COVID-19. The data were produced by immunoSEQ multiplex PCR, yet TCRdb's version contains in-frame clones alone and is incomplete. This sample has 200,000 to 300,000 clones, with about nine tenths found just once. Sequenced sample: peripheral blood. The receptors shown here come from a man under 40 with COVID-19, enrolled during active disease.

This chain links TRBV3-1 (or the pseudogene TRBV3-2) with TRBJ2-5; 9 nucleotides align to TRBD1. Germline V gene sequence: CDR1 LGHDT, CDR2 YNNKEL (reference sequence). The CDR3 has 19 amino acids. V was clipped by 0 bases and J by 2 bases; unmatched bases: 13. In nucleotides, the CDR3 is TGTGCCAGCAGCCAAGAAGACAGGGGGGGCGGCCCACCACAAGAGACCCAGTACTTC. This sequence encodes CASSQEDRGGGPPQETQYF.

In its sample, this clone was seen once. The CDR3 nucleotides read TGCGCCAGCAGCTTGCAAGATAGCTCCTACAATGAGCAGTTCTTC. Protein sequence: CASSLQDSSYNEQFF. The chain has TRBV5-1 and TRBJ2-1; D unclear. Trimming stripped 1 base from V and 0 bases from J, with 8 bases between. The CDR3 length is 15 residues. Germline values: CDR1 SGHRS, CDR2 YFSETQ.

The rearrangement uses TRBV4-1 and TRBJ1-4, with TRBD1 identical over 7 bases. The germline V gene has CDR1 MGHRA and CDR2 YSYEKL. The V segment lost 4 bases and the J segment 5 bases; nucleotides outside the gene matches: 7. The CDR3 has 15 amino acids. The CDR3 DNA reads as TGCGCCAGCAGCCCGACAGGGACCCGAAATGAAAAACTGTTTTTT. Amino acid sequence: CASSPTGTRNEKLFF.

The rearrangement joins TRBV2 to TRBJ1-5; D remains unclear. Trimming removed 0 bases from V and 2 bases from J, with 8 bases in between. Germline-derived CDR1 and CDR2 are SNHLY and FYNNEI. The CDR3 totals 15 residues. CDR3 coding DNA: TGTGCCAGCAGTGAAGCAAGTGGAGGCAATCAGCCCCAGCATTTT. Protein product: CASSEASGGNQPQHF.

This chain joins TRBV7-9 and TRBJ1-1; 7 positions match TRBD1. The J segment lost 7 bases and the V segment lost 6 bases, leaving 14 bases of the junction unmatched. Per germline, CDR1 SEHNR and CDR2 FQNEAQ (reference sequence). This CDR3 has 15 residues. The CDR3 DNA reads TGTGCCAGCAGTTTACCGCAGGGGGTGAGGGTTGAAGCTTTCTTT. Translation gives CASSLPQGVRVEAFF. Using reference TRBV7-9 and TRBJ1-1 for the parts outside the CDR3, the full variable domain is DTGVSQNPRHKITKRGQNVTFRCDPISEHNRLYWYRQTLGQGPEFLTYFQNEAQLEKSRLLSDRFSAERPKGSFSTLEIQRTEQGDSAMYLCASSLPQGVRVEAFFGQGTRLTVV.

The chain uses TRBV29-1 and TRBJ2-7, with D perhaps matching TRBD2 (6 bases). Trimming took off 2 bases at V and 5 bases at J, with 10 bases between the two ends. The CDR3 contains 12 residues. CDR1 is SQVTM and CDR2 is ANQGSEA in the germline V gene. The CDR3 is CSVEQGGDEQYF. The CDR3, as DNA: TGCAGCGTTGAACAGGGCGGGGACGAGCAGTACTTC.

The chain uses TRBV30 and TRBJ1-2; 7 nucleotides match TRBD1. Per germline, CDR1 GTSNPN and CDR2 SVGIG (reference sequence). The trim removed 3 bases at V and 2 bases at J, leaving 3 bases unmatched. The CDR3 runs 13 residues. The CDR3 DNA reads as TGTGCCTGGAGGAAGACAGGGAACTATGGCTACACCTTC. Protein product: CAWRKTGNYGYTF. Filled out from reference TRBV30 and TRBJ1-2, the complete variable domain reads SQTIHQWPATLVQPVGSPLSLECTVEGTSNPNLYWYRQAAGRGLQLLFYSVGIGQISSEVPQNLSASRPQDRQFILSSKKLLLSDSGFYLCAWRKTGNYGYTFGSGTRLTVV.

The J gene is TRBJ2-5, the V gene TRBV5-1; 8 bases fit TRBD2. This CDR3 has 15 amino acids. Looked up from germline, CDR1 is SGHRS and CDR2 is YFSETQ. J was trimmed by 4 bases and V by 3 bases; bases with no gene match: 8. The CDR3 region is CASSSGLVNGETQYF. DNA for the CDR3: TGCGCCAGCAGCTCGGGACTAGTTAACGGAGAGACCCAGTACTTC.

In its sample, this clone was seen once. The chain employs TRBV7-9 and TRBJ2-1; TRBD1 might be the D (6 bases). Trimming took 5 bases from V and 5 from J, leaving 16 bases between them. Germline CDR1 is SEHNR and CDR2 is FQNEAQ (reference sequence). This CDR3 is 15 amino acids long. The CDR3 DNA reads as TGTGCCAGCAGCCCGAGACAGGTTACGGACAATGAGCAGTTCTTC. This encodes CASSPRQVTDNEQFF.

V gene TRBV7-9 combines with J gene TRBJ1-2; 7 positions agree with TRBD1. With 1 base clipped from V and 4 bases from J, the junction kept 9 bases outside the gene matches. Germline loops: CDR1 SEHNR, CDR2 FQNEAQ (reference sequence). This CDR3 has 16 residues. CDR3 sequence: CASSLGRTGLRYGYTF. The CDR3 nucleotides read TGTGCCAGCAGCTTAGGCCGGACAGGATTGCGCTATGGCTACACCTTC.

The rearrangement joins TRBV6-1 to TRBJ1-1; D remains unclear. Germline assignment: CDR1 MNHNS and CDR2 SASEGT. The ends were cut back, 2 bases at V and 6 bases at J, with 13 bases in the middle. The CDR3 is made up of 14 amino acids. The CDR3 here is CASSEFPLSPEAFF. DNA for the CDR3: TGTGCCAGCAGTGAATTCCCCCTATCTCCTGAAGCTTTCTTT.

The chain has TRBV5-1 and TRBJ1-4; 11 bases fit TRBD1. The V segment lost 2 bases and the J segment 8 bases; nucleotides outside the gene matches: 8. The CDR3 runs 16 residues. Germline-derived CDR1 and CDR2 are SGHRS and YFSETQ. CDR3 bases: TGCGCCAGCAGCTTAGGACAGGGGGCATATAAGGAAAAACTGTTTTTT. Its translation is CASSLGQGAYKEKLFF.

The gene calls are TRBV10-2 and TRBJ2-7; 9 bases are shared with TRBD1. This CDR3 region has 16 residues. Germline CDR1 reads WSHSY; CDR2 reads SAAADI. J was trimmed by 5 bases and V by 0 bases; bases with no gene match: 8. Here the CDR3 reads CASSESGGQGPNEQYF. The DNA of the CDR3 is TGCGCCAGCAGTGAGTCGGGGGGACAGGGACCGAACGAGCAGTACTTC.

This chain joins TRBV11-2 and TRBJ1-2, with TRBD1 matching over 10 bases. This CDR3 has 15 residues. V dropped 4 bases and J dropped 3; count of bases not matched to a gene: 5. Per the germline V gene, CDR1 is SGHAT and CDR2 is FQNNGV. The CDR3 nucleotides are TGTGCCAGCAGCTCCCCGGACAGGGGGGACTATGGCTACACCTTC. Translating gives CASSSPDRGDYGYTF. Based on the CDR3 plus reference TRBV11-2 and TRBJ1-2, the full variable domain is EAGVAQSPRYKIIEKRQSVAFWCNPISGHATLYWYQQILGQGPKLLIQFQNNGVVDDSQLPKDRFSAERLKGVDSTLKIQPAKLEDSAVYLCASSSPDRGDYGYTFGSGTRLTVV.

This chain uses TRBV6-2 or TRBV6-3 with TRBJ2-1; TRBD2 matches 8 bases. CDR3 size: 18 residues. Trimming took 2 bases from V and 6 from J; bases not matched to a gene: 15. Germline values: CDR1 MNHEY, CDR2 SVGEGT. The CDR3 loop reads CASSYPVPIGGAFNEQFF. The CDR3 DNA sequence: TGTGCCAGCAGTTACCCCGTACCGATCGGGGGGGCCTTCAATGAGCAGTTCTTC.

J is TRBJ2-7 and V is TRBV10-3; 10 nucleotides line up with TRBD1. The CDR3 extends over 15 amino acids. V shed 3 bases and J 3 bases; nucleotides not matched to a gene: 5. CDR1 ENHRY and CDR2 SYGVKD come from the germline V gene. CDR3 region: CAISDPGTGDYEQYF. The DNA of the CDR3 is TGTGCCATCAGTGACCCCGGGACAGGGGACTACGAGCAGTACTTC.

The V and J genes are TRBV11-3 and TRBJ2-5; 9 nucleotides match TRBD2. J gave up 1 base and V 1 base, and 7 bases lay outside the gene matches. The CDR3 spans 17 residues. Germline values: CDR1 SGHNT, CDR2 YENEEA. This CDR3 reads CASSLGEIAGAQETQYF. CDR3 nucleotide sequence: TGTGCCAGCAGCTTAGGGGAGATAGCGGGGGCCCAAGAGACCCAGTACTTC.